The 22 T cell receptor beta chains listed next were all sequenced from one sample in a study of CD8+CD57+ T cells in acquired aplastic anemia. All patients picked for sequencing had shown, by flow cytometry, an expansion of CD8+CD57+ cells. The template for TCR beta VDJ and CDR3 sequence profiling was genomic DNA. TCRdb re-analysed the reads in MiXCR, keeping a single row per CDR3 protein. The sample includes hundreds of thousands of distinct CDR3 sequences, around 32% of them seen just once. The sample was sorted CD4+, CD8+, or CD8+CD57+ T cells (not recorded which) from PBMCs. The receptors were gathered from a human donor with aplastic anemia.

V gene TRBV2 combines with J gene TRBJ2-3; possible D gene TRBD1, 6 bases. The V end lost 6 bases, the J end lost 4 bases, and 17 bases lay between the germline ends. This CDR3 contains 15 residues. In germline, CDR1 is SNHLY, CDR2 FYNNEI. CDR3 amino acids: CASRQAATGPDTQYF. DNA for the CDR3: TGTGCCAGCAGGCAAGCGGCGACAGGCCCAGATACGCAGTATTTT.

In regard to this clonotype: A read error may explain this, as a much larger clone is one base away. V and J are TRBV9 and TRBJ1-1; D remains ambiguous. Germline CDR1 SGDLS, CDR2 YYNGEE. The length of the CDR3 is 12 residues. The CDR3 here is CASSVVGGEASF. The CDR3 DNA reads TGTGCCAGCAGCGTAGTGGGTGGTGAAGCTTCCTTT.

This clonotype was observed at least ten times. The chain couples TRBV2 to TRBJ1-2, with D possibly TRBD1 on 5 matching bases. V was cut by 1 base and J by 4 bases, with 10 bases left in between. CDR1 and CDR2 (germline): SNHLY, FYNNEI. The CDR3 has 14 amino acids. CDR3 DNA: TGTGCCAGCAGTGAAGGGGGGTCCGGCTATGGCTACACCTTC. Protein: CASSEGGSGYGYTF.

The chain is built from TRBV7-2 and TRBJ1-6; possibly TRBD1 for D (5 bases). Trimming took 4 bases from V and 0 from J, leaving 7 bases between them. Germline V gives CDR1 SGHTA, CDR2 FQGNSA. The length of the CDR3 is 15 residues. The CDR3 sequence is CASSSTVSYNSPLHF. For the CDR3, the DNA is TGTGCCAGCAGCTCGACAGTCTCCTATAATTCACCCCTCCACTTT.

The chain joins TRBV7-9 to TRBJ1-1; TRBD1 might be the D (6 bases). V was shortened by 5 bases and J by 4 bases, with 17 bases between the two germline ends. CDR1 is SEHNR, CDR2 FQNEAQ, per germline (reference sequence). The CDR3 length is 15 residues. The CDR3 region has the DNA TGTGCCAGCAGCCACGAACAGGGTATTTCCACTGAAGCTTTCTTT. Translation gives CASSHEQGISTEAFF.

This chain joins TRBV29-1 and TRBJ2-7; 9 nucleotides align to TRBD2. With 7 bases clipped from V and 4 bases from J, the junction kept 11 bases outside the gene matches. This CDR3 spans 14 amino acids. CDR1 and CDR2 from the germline V gene are SQVTM and ANQGSEA. DNA for the CDR3: TGCAGCGGGGTTAAGGGGGCGGGAGGGTACGAGCAGTACTTC. Translated, it gives CSGVKGAGGYEQYF.

This clonotype was observed a handful of times. DNA of the CDR3: TGTGCCAGCAGCTTGGAGTGGGCCGGGGAGCTGTTTTTT. Translating gives CASSLEWAGELFF. The chain links TRBV5-4 to TRBJ2-2; D unclear. Germline loops: CDR1 SGHNT, CDR2 YYREEE (reference sequence). This CDR3 contains 13 residues. V was trimmed by 0 bases and J by 6 bases, leaving 6 bases between them.

This clonotype was recorded many times. The genes are TRBV10-1 and TRBJ1-1; D is ambiguous. The V gene's germline CDR1 is WNHNN and CDR2 SYGVQD (reference sequence). The CDR3 has 14 residues. Trimming took off 3 bases at V and 1 base at J, with 9 bases between the two ends. The CDR3 protein is CASSDPRRNTEAFF. The CDR3 DNA sequence: TGCGCCAGCAGTGACCCTCGCAGGAACACTGAAGCTTTCTTT.

The CDR3: CASRRDLAGGYEQYF. Here the CDR3 DNA reads TGTGCCAGCAGGAGGGATCTAGCGGGAGGCTACGAGCAGTACTTC. V and J are TRBV25-1 and TRBJ2-7, with 11 nucleotides matching TRBD2. The CDR3 contains 15 residues. Germline V gene sequence: CDR1 MGHDK, CDR2 SYGVNS. V shed 6 bases and J 3 bases; nucleotides not matched to a gene: 7.

The chain employs TRBV19 and TRBJ1-6; 9 positions match TRBD1. The CDR3 runs to 15 residues. The germline gives CDR1 LNHDA, CDR2 SQIVND (reference sequence). The V and J ends lost 7 bases and 7 bases, in that order; junction bases with no gene match: 8. CDR3 in amino acids: CASTVQGARNSPLHF. The CDR3 DNA reads as TGTGCCAGTACCGTACAGGGGGCTCGGAATTCACCCCTCCACTTT. Drawing the rest from reference TRBV19 and TRBJ1-6, the complete variable domain is DGGITQSPKYLFRKEGQNVTLSCEQNLNHDAMYWYRQDPGQGLRLIYYSQIVNDFQKGDIAEGYSVSREKKESFPLTVTSAQKNPTAFYLCASTVQGARNSPLHFGNGTRLTVT.

With regard to this clonotype: Given a much more abundant clone one base away, this may be a read error. The CDR3 nucleotides are TGTGCCACCAGTGATTCCCAGGGGCTTCTCTTCCCCGGGGAGCTGTTTTTT. As protein: CATSDSQGLLFPGELFF. This chain joins TRBV24-1 and TRBJ2-2, with D maybe TRBD1 (6 bases). The length of the CDR3 is 17 residues. The V gene's germline CDR1 is KGHDR and CDR2 SFDVKD. The V end lost 2 bases, the J end lost 6 bases, and 18 bases lay between the germline ends.

The chain employs TRBV5-1 and TRBJ1-6, with a tentative D call TRBD1 (6 bases). Germline assignment: CDR1 SGHRS and CDR2 YFSETQ. Trimming removed 4 bases at V and 8 bases at J, with 22 bases between. The length of the CDR3 is 17 residues. CDR3 bases: TGCGCCAGCAGCCGGAACATTCTACAGGGAGGGGATTCACCCCTCCACTTT. Protein sequence: CASSRNILQGGDSPLHF.

There are a few counts of this clonotype. The J gene is TRBJ2-3, the V gene TRBV7-9, with 11 bases matching TRBD2. Unmatched junction bases numbered 6, after V lost 1 base and J lost 6 bases. Germline V lookup: CDR1 SEHNR, CDR2 FQNEAQ (reference sequence). The CDR3 runs to 16 residues. CDR3 protein: CASSLGSGGAKDTQYF. CDR3 sequence (DNA): TGTGCCAGCAGCTTAGGTAGCGGGGGGGCCAAGGATACGCAGTATTTT.

This clonotype was picked up many times. J is TRBJ2-5 and V is TRBV10-3; TRBD1 matches at 7 bases. The germline V gene has CDR1 ENHRY and CDR2 SYGVKD. V dropped 6 bases and J dropped 0; count of bases not matched to a gene: 4. The length of the CDR3 is 14 residues. The CDR3: CAIRKTGDQETQYF. Written as DNA, the CDR3 is TGTGCCATCAGAAAAACAGGGGACCAAGAGACCCAGTACTTC.

This clonotype was seen repeatedly, ten times or more. The chain combines TRBV2 with TRBJ1-2; 7 bases line up with TRBD1. Trimming at V came to 1 base and at J to 8 bases, leaving 4 bases not matched to a gene. Germline V gene sequence: CDR1 SNHLY, CDR2 FYNNEI. The CDR3 runs 13 residues. The CDR3 reads CASSEDRGGGYTF. In DNA form, the CDR3 reads TGTGCCAGCAGTGAAGACAGGGGTGGCGGCTACACCTTC.

This clonotype occurred a few times. The chain uses TRBV2 and TRBJ1-5, with 7 bases lining up with TRBD1. The CDR3 is made up of 15 amino acids. V lost 5 bases to trimming and J lost 0 bases; unmatched junction nucleotides: 4. Germline-derived CDR1 and CDR2 are SNHLY and FYNNEI. The CDR3 nucleotides are TGTGCCAGCAGTCCTGACAGGGTTAGCAATCAGCCCCAGCATTTT. This encodes CASSPDRVSNQPQHF.

This clonotype showed up many times. One end of the junction does not line up with germline, which may come from a read error. J is TRBJ2-2 and V is TRBV7-7; D gene ambiguous. Germline assignment: CDR1 SSHAT and CDR2 FNYEAQ (reference sequence). The CDR3 length is 14 residues. The CDR3 DNA reads TGTGCTAGCAGCTTAAGGGAGAACACCGGGGAGCTGTTTTTT. Protein: CASSLRENTGELFF.

The chain has TRBV5-1 and TRBJ1-6; TRBD1 matches 12 bases. Losses at the gene ends were 0 bases for V and 5 bases for J; bases not matched to a gene: 3. This CDR3 spans 17 amino acids. Germline loops: CDR1 SGHRS, CDR2 YFSETQ. The CDR3 sequence is CASSLGDRGQNNSPLHF. Here the CDR3 DNA reads TGCGCCAGCAGCTTGGGGGACAGGGGGCAGAATAATTCACCCCTCCACTTT.

This clonotype was detected many times. The chain employs TRBV20-1 and TRBJ2-7; no definite D call. Germline V CDR1 and CDR2: DFQATT, SNEGSKA (reference sequence). This CDR3 is built from 10 residues. V was shortened by 3 bases and J by 6 bases, with 6 bases between the two germline ends. The CDR3 region has the DNA TGCAGTGCTAGCGTACTCGAGCAGTACTTC. Translation gives CSASVLEQYF.

This clonotype was seen repeatedly, ten times or more. V usage is TRBV6-5 and J usage is TRBJ2-7, with a possible D match to TRBD1 (5 bases). V lost 6 bases to trimming and J lost 1 base, with 10 bases between them. The CDR3 is 13 amino acids. Per the germline V gene, CDR1 is MNHEY and CDR2 is SVGAGI. This CDR3 reads CASRYDSSYEQYF. In DNA, the CDR3 is TGTGCCAGCAGATACGACAGTTCCTACGAGCAGTACTTC.

This clonotype was detected many times. The chain employs TRBV2 and TRBJ1-6; D not resolved. The germline V gene encodes CDR1 SNHLY and CDR2 FYNNEI. V lost 10 bases, J lost 6 bases, and 16 bases lay in between. The CDR3 is 14 residues long. The CDR3 protein is CANKKEITNSPLHF. The DNA for the CDR3 is TGTGCCAACAAAAAGGAGATTACTAATTCACCCCTCCACTTT.

This clonotype was detected a few times. J is TRBJ2-5 and V is TRBV5-6, with 11 bases matching TRBD1. The V and J ends lost 4 bases and 5 bases, in that order; junction bases with no gene match: 7. Germline V CDR1 and CDR2: SGHDT, YYEEEE. This CDR3 contains 15 residues. CDR3: CASSRRTGGGETQYF. CDR3 nucleotides: TGTGCCAGCAGCCGGCGGACAGGGGGCGGGGAGACCCAGTACTTC.